These T cell receptor beta chains were read from a single sample in a study of blood T cell repertoires in COVID-19. TCRdb keeps only in-frame clones here, not all; method: immunoSEQ multiplex PCR. This sample has approximately 49,000 clones, with about four fifths found just once. The specimen was peripheral blood. The receptors come from a woman older than 75 with COVID-19, enrolled during active disease. The CDR3 runs from the conserved cysteine through the conserved F or W. The D gene is left open where the match is weak. Expanded clones are given a class, and other clones once, few, many or no size at all.

TRBV7-9	TRBD1	NA	TRBJ1-2	TGTGCCAGCAGCTTCCCCCAGGGGGACTATGGCTACACCTTC	CASSFPQGDYGYTF
TRBV28	NA	NA	TRBJ1-2	TGTGCCACCCGGGGATATGGCTACACCTTC	CATRGYGYTF
TRBV3-1/TRBV3-2	NA	NA	TRBJ1-5	TGTGCCAGCAGCTATGACAGTAATAGCAATCAGCCCCAGCATTTT	CASSYDSNSNQPQHF
TRBV5-1	TRBD2	NA	TRBJ2-5	TGCGCCAGCAGCCTGGGACTAGCGGGAAAGAGAGAGACCCAGTACTTC	CASSLGLAGKRETQYF
TRBV19	NA	NA	TRBJ2-1	TGTGCCAGTAGTATTAAGGGGTACGCCTACAATGAGCAGTTCTTC	CASSIKGYAYNEQFF
TRBV3-1/TRBV3-2	TRBD2	NA	TRBJ2-7	TGTGCCAGCGGAGTCCGTAGCGGGAGGGCCTACGAGCAGTACTTC	CASGVRSGRAYEQYF
TRBV2	NA	NA	TRBJ2-1	TGTGCCAATTCGAGAAATTCTGAGCAGTTCTTC	CANSRNSEQFF
TRBV18	TRBD2	few	TRBJ2-1	TGTGCCAGCTCACCGACTAGCGGTAATGAGCAGTTCTTC	CASSPTSGNEQFF
TRBV3-1/TRBV3-2	NA	NA	TRBJ1-2	TGTGCCAGCAGCCCCCCCCACGGGGTTTTACATGGCTACACCTTC	CASSPPHGVLHGYTF
TRBV7-9	TRBD1	few	TRBJ2-3	TGTGCCAGCAGGAGAACGGACAGGGGAGGAGATACGCAGTATTTT	CASRRTDRGGDTQYF
TRBV7-2	NA	NA	TRBJ2-1	TGTGCCAGCAGCTCCGCTAGCTCGGAGCCCTACAATGAGCAGTTCTTC	CASSSASSEPYNEQFF
TRBV6-2/TRBV6-3	TRBD2	NA	TRBJ2-7	TGTGCCAGCAGCCCAGCGGGAACCTACGAGCAGTACTTC	CASSPAGTYEQYF
TRBV18	TRBD1	NA	TRBJ1-2	TGTGCCAGCTCACTTACGGGACAGTTCGATGGCTACACCTTC	CASSLTGQFDGYTF
TRBV28	TRBD1	NA	TRBJ2-5	TGTGCCAGCAGTAAGAGGACAGGGGGAGAGACCCAGTACTTC	CASSKRTGGETQYF
TRBV19	TRBD1	NA	TRBJ1-5	TGTGCCAGTAGCATCTTACAGGGGAGCAATCAGCCCCAGCATTTT	CASSILQGSNQPQHF
TRBV11-2	NA	NA	TRBJ2-7	TGTGCCAGCAGCTTATCATGGTCCCCACGGGTCCTTCCATACGAGCAGTACTTC	CASSLSWSPRVLPYEQYF
TRBV21-1	NA	NA	TRBJ2-1	TGTGCCAGCACCAGACTAGCGGGAGTCCCCTACAATGAGCAGTTCTTC	CASTRLAGVPYNEQFF
TRBV9	TRBD2	NA	TRBJ2-2	TGTGCCAGCAGCCCTAGCGGGGGGAACACCGGGGAGCTGTTTTTT	CASSPSGGNTGELFF
TRBV7-2	NA	once	TRBJ2-2	TGTGCCAGCAGCCCAACTACCGGGGAGCTGTTTTTT	CASSPTTGELFF
TRBV6-5	TRBD2	NA	TRBJ2-1	TGTGCCGGGAGGGTAGGCACCTACAATGAGCAGTTCTTC	CAGRVGTYNEQFF
TRBV7-2	NA	NA	TRBJ2-3	TGTGCCAGCAGCTTAGCGAGCGGAGCAGATACGCAGTATTTT	CASSLASGADTQYF
TRBV12-5	TRBD1	NA	TRBJ1-2	TGTGCTAGTGGTTTGGACCCGGGACAGGGGAACTATGGCTACACCTTC	CASGLDPGQGNYGYTF
TRBV7-3	TRBD2	NA	TRBJ2-5	TGTGCCAGCAGCTACTCTAGCGGGAGGTCAGAGACCCAGTACTTC	CASSYSSGRSETQYF
TRBV12-5	NA	NA	TRBJ1-1	TGTGCTAGTGGTACCCGGGGTGGGTTAAACACTGAAGCTTTCTTT	CASGTRGGLNTEAFF
TRBV7-3	NA	NA	TRBJ2-4	TGTGCCAGCAGCGGGCTAGCCAAAAACATTCAGTACTTC	CASSGLAKNIQYF
TRBV2	NA	NA	TRBJ1-1	TGTGCCAGCAGAGGGCAGGTCCTAGCGAACACTGAAGCTTTCTTT	CASRGQVLANTEAFF
TRBV19	TRBD1	NA	TRBJ2-6	TGTGCCACCCGGGACAGCTCCTCTGGGGCCAACGTCCTGACTTTC	CATRDSSSGANVLTF
TRBV7-8	TRBD1	NA	TRBJ1-1	TGTGCCAGCAGCTTAGGGACAGGGGGGTTGAACACTGAAGCTTTCTTT	CASSLGTGGLNTEAFF
TRBV29-1	NA	NA	TRBJ2-2	TGCAGCGTTGAGGGAGAGCGAGTGGAGCTGTTTTTT	CSVEGERVELFF
TRBV10-3	NA	NA	TRBJ1-1	TGTGCCACCGCAGACGGGGGGAACACTGAAGCTTTCTTT	CATADGGNTEAFF
TRBV5-1	NA	few	TRBJ1-2	TGCGCCAGCAGCCCCCATGGAGTCGGAATCTATGGCTACACCTTC	CASSPHGVGIYGYTF
TRBV11-2	TRBD2	NA	TRBJ2-3	TGTGCCAGCACCCGGGCTAGCGGGAGCCTAGATACGCAGTATTTT	CASTRASGSLDTQYF
TRBV5-6	NA	NA	TRBJ2-2	TGTGCCAGCAGCTTGGCGGGGACTTCTACCGGGGAGCTGTTTTTT	CASSLAGTSTGELFF
TRBV5-1	NA	NA	TRBJ2-3	TGCGCCAGCAGCTTGGTCGGCGGGAGCACAGATACGCAGTATTTT	CASSLVGGSTDTQYF
TRBV5-4	TRBD1	NA	TRBJ1-3	TGTGCCAGCAGCCCCCCCGGGGACAGGGGGTTCGGAAACACCATATATTTT	CASSPPGDRGFGNTIYF
TRBV5-1	TRBD2	NA	TRBJ2-3	TGCGCCAGCAGCCGTGACCCGGGACTAGCAACAGATACGCAGTATTTT	CASSRDPGLATDTQYF
TRBV3-1/TRBV3-2	NA	NA	TRBJ1-1	TGTGCCAGCAGCCCCGAGTCATTTTCGGAGGCCGGCGAGGCTGAAGCTTTCTTT	CASSPESFSEAGEAEAFF
TRBV7-9	TRBD1	NA	TRBJ2-6	TGTGCCAGCAGCTCAACAGGGGACAGCTCTGGGGCCAACGTCCTGACTTTC	CASSSTGDSSGANVLTF
TRBV7-3	NA	NA	TRBJ2-1	TGTGCCAGCAGCCCCCGGAGGGCCGCCTACAATGAGCAGTTCTTC	CASSPRRAAYNEQFF
TRBV7-8	NA	NA	TRBJ1-4	TGTGCCAGCAGCTTAGTGGAGGATGCAAATGAAAAACTGTTTTTT	CASSLVEDANEKLFF
TRBV24-1	NA	NA	TRBJ2-5	TGTGCCACCATACCCGGGACTCCAAAAAACCAAGAGACCCAGTACTTC	CATIPGTPKNQETQYF
TRBV20-1	TRBD1	NA	TRBJ1-5	TGCAGTGCTAGTGCTAGGACAGGCCACAATCAGCCCCAGCATTTT	CSASARTGHNQPQHF
TRBV4-1	TRBD2	NA	TRBJ2-3	TGCGCCAGCAGCCAAGGGATACTAGCGAACACAGATACGCAGTATTTT	CASSQGILANTDTQYF
TRBV7-9	NA	once	TRBJ1-2	TGTGCCAGCAGCTTAGGGACACCTCAGCACACCTTC	CASSLGTPQHTF
TRBV19	NA	NA	TRBJ2-7	TGTGCCAGTAGTATTAGTTTCTATGGCGAGCAGTACTTC	CASSISFYGEQYF